The 23 T cell receptor beta chains presented below share a single source sample, sequenced in a study of CXCR3-negative and CXCR3-positive naive CD8 T cells. Their antigen targets remain unknown. UMI labels and 5' RACE were used to prepare the TRB cDNA libraries. TCRdb re-analyzed the 5' RACE reads; it lists each CDR3 protein once, without DNA. The data include some 140,000 distinct CDR3 sequences; the top ten clones carry about 0.44%. Points from the study as a whole: Researchers report that CXCR3-positive naive cells carry more hydrophobic TRB CDR3s than CXCR3-negative naive cells.

Sequencing was carried out using naive CXCR3+ CD8+ T cells from blood. The subset denotes: CD45RO-CCR7+CD27+CD95- naive CD8+ T cells expressing CXCR3 (TNR3+). Receptors were obtained from a human donor in good health. Some clones in this sample may be carry-over from other donors' samples.

The chain employs TRBV6-5 and TRBJ2-7; lacking DNA, the TRBD1 call made by TCRdb goes unchecked. The CDR3 has 15 residues. Germline-derived CDR1 and CDR2 are MNHEY and SVGAGI. CDR3 residues: CASSYRPGGGDEQYF.

The chain has TRBV28 and TRBJ2-1. The CDR3 loop spans 15 amino acids. Germline-derived CDR1 and CDR2 are MDHEN and SYDVKM. CDR3 in amino acids: CASSLARVAYNEQFF. Drawing the rest from reference TRBV28 and TRBJ2-1, the complete variable domain is DVKVTQSSRYLVKRTGEKVFLECVQDMDHENMFWYRQDPGLGLRLIYFSYDVKMKEKGDIPEGYSVSREKKERFSLILESASTNQTSMYLCASSLARVAYNEQFFGPGTRLTVL.

The CDR3 loop is CASSVGPTGKTYEQYF. The chain recombines TRBV9 with TRBJ2-7; the TCRdb call, TRBD1, lacks DNA for checking. The CDR3 is 16 amino acids. Germline V gives CDR1 SGDLS, CDR2 YYNGEE.

The chain uses TRBV3-1 and TRBJ2-5; TCRdb outputs TRBD1, but without DNA this stays unchecked. This CDR3 region has 16 residues. Germline V lookup: CDR1 LGHDT, CDR2 YNNKEL (reference sequence). The CDR3 region is CASSQDLAIGEETQYF.

The CDR3 protein is CSARGDRDLSNYGYTF. The chain combines TRBV20-1 with TRBJ1-2; TCRdb's D call of TRBD1 is untestable without DNA. Germline V CDR1 and CDR2: DFQATT, SNEGSKA (reference sequence). CDR3 length equals 16 residues.

The chain combines TRBV6-5 with TRBJ2-3; the D call from TCRdb, TRBD2, cannot be confirmed without DNA. The CDR3 covers 15 residues. Germline CDR1 and CDR2: MNHEY and SVGAGI. CDR3 loop: CASSYLALSTDTQYF.

The chain is built from TRBV7-9 and TRBJ2-3; TCRdb returns TRBD1, unconfirmable since there is no DNA. In germline, CDR1 is SEHNR, CDR2 FQNEAQ (reference sequence). The CDR3 runs to 15 residues. CDR3 protein: CASSNNPGSTDTQYF.

This rearrangement joins TRBV7-9 to TRBJ1-1; the TCRdb D gene call, TRBD1, has no DNA to confirm it. Germline V lookup: CDR1 SEHNR, CDR2 FQNEAQ (reference sequence). The CDR3 has 15 amino acids. CDR3 sequence: CASSLGAGAITEAFF.

V gene TRBV7-8 combines with J gene TRBJ2-7; TCRdb's D gene call, TRBD1, goes unchecked for lack of DNA. CDR1 is SGHVS, CDR2 FQNEAQ, per germline. This CDR3 is 15 amino acids long. The CDR3 loop is CASSSRNRKTYEQYF.

The chain employs TRBV28 and TRBJ2-3. CDR1 MDHEN and CDR2 SYDVKM come from the germline V gene. The CDR3 length is 12 residues. This chain's CDR3 is CASSLYRIAQYF.

The chain combines TRBV7-9 with TRBJ1-2; TCRdb picks TRBD1, but there is no DNA to check that call. Looked up from germline, CDR1 is SEHNR and CDR2 is FQNEAQ (reference sequence). This CDR3 is 11 amino acids long. CDR3 amino acids: CASSPPDGYTF. The variable domain in full, with the rest retrieved from reference TRBV7-9 and TRBJ1-2, is DTGVSQNPRHKITKRGQNVTFRCDPISEHNRLYWYRQTLGQGPEFLTYFQNEAQLEKSRLLSDRFSAERPKGSFSTLEIQRTEQGDSAMYLCASSPPDGYTFGSGTRLTVV.

This CDR3 is CASNGEFPDYGYTF. The J gene is TRBJ1-2, the V gene TRBV7-9. This CDR3 comprises 14 residues. Germline V gives CDR1 SEHNR, CDR2 FQNEAQ (reference sequence).

This chain connects TRBV27 to TRBJ2-3; the TRBD1 assignment by TCRdb is unverifiable without DNA. CDR3 length: 16 residues. Germline V CDR1 and CDR2: MNHEY, SMNVEV (reference sequence). This chain's CDR3 is CASSLGGIPSTDTQYF.

The chain has TRBV28 and TRBJ2-3; TCRdb designates TRBD2, a call that cannot be tested without DNA. The germline gives CDR1 MDHEN, CDR2 SYDVKM. The CDR3 length is 18 residues. CDR3: CASSSTGVAGPSTDTQYF.

The gene calls are TRBV3-1 and TRBJ2-7. The CDR3 spans 15 residues. Germline-derived CDR1 and CDR2 are LGHDT and YNNKEL (reference sequence). This CDR3 reads CASSQEPDLYRERYF.

V usage is TRBV19 and J usage is TRBJ2-3. The germline gives CDR1 LNHDA, CDR2 SQIVND (reference sequence). The CDR3 is made up of 16 amino acids. CDR3 loop: CACSASALTVGDTQYF.

This chain connects TRBV2 to TRBJ2-2; the D call of TRBD2 rests on TCRdb alone, since no DNA is present to check it. Germline V CDR1 and CDR2: SNHLY, FYNNEI. The CDR3 is 14 amino acids. The CDR3 loop reads CASRGTTNTGELFF.

This chain connects TRBV27 to TRBJ2-3. Germline lookup yields CDR1 MNHEY and CDR2 SMNVEV (reference sequence). CDR3 length equals 12 residues. CDR3: CASSLCTDTQYF.

The chain links TRBV9 to TRBJ1-1; with no DNA, the TCRdb D assignment of TRBD1 cannot be verified. The CDR3 is made up of 15 amino acids. The germline V gene has CDR1 SGDLS and CDR2 YYNGEE. The chain's CDR3 is CASSVSGSANTEAFF.

V is TRBV12-3 or TRBV12-4 and J is TRBJ2-5. The CDR3 consists of 14 residues. Here the CDR3 reads CASSPRSYQETQYF.

This rearrangement joins TRBV7-9 to TRBJ2-5. The V gene's germline CDR1 is SEHNR and CDR2 FQNEAQ (reference sequence). CDR3 length: 14 amino acids. This CDR3 is CASSVTFMRETQYF.

The chain is built from TRBV21-1 and TRBJ2-7; TCRdb proposes TRBD1, but this gene call is untestable without DNA. TRBV21-1 is a listed pseudogene. The CDR3 runs to 19 residues. This CDR3 reads CASSNKERTGDDYSYEQYF.

V usage is TRBV12-3 or TRBV12-4 and J usage is TRBJ2-2; TCRdb's D gene call, TRBD1, goes unchecked for lack of DNA. This CDR3 has 16 residues. The CDR3 reads CASSPNLDRNTGELFF.